The 2 T cell receptor beta chains in this list originate from one sample, sequenced in a study of T cells in Graves' hyperthyroidism and ophthalmopathy. TCR beta CDR3 region amplification was performed from RNA transcripts. First-round RT-PCR of the TCR CDR3 relied on the HTBI primer set. TCRdb redid the calling of the multiplex PCR reads with MiXCR, one entry per CDR3 protein. Counted here are hundreds of thousands of distinct CDR3 sequences, 38% occurring once; the ten biggest clones make up 7.5% to 9.5%. Material for sequencing was blood. These receptors all stem from a man younger than 30 with Graves' hyperthyroidism.

This clonotype was seen at least ten times. This chain uses TRBV9 with TRBJ2-7; D is unclear. Germline lookup yields CDR1 SGDLS and CDR2 YYNGEE. The CDR3 extends over 16 amino acids. The germline V and J ends were trimmed by 2 bases and 0 bases, with 15 bases remaining between them. The CDR3 is CASSVVPQASSYEQYF. DNA for the CDR3: TGTGCCAGCAGCGTTGTTCCTCAGGCGAGCTCCTACGAGCAGTACTTC.

This rearrangement joins TRBV20-1 to TRBJ1-5, with D tentatively TRBD1 (6 bases). The germline V and J ends were trimmed by 5 bases and 11 bases, with 19 bases remaining between them. The CDR3 consists of 13 residues. Germline-derived CDR1 and CDR2 are DFQATT and SNEGSKA (reference sequence). In nucleotides, the CDR3 is TGCAGTGCTGTACCGGGACACCAAGAGACCCAGCATTTT. Amino acid sequence: CSAVPGHQETQHF.